A single sample is the source of the 22 T cell receptor beta chains below, sequenced in a study of CD8+CD57+ T cells in acquired aplastic anemia. All patients picked for sequencing had shown, by flow cytometry, an expansion of CD8+CD57+ cells. Profiling that covered TCR beta VDJ and CDR3 relied on genomic DNA as its template. TCRdb used MiXCR to reprocess the reads, holding one entry per CDR3 protein. The sample holds approximately 130,000 distinct CDR3 sequences; approximately 41% are singletons and the top ten take over 2%. Input material: sorted CD4+, CD8+, or CD8+CD57+ T cells (not recorded which) from PBMCs. Receptors originate from a human donor with aplastic anemia.

This clonotype was found a few times. The rearrangement joins TRBV27 to TRBJ1-4; 7 positions match TRBD1. Germline V gene data show CDR1 as MNHEY and CDR2 as SMNVEV (reference sequence). CDR3 length equals 14 residues. The V gene end was trimmed by 6 bases and the J gene end by 8 bases; junction bases not matched to a gene: 9. This chain's CDR3 is CASRTGTAVEKLFF. For the CDR3, the DNA is TGTGCCAGCAGGACAGGGACAGCCGTCGAAAAACTGTTTTTT.

The chain is built from TRBV28 and TRBJ1-2, with a tentative D call TRBD1 (6 bases). This CDR3 spans 13 amino acids. Germline V gene lookup returns CDR1 MDHEN and CDR2 SYDVKM. V dropped 6 bases and J dropped 10 bases, with 18 bases sitting between them. CDR3 coding DNA: TGTGCCAGCAGCCTCAGAGTGGGGGCCCACTACACCTTC. As protein: CASSLRVGAHYTF.

This clonotype came up a few times. This chain links TRBV19 with TRBJ1-2; tentative D call: TRBD1 (5 bases). V was cut by 7 bases and J by 6 bases, with 18 bases left in between. Germline CDR1 LNHDA, CDR2 SQIVND (reference sequence). This CDR3 contains 14 residues. CDR3 in DNA: TGTGCCAGTACCATGGGGGGGTTCTCCGATGGCTACACCTTC. The encoded protein is CASTMGGFSDGYTF.

This clonotype has ten or more counts. This sequence joins TRBV6-2 or TRBV6-3 and TRBJ2-7; D not resolved. The CDR3 covers 14 residues. Germline V gives CDR1 MNHEY, CDR2 SVGEGT. V gave up 0 bases and J gave up 2 bases, with 8 bases separating them. DNA of the CDR3: TGTGCCAGCAGTTACTCGACAATAACCTACGAGCAGTACGTC. As protein: CASSYSTITYEQYV.

The chain links TRBV29-1 to TRBJ2-3; 9 bases line up with TRBD2. The CDR3 covers 15 residues. The germline V gene encodes CDR1 SQVTM and CDR2 ANQGSEA. V shed 1 base and J 1 base; nucleotides not matched to a gene: 3. CDR3 sequence (DNA): TGCAGCGTTGAAGGCGGGAGGGCCGGCACAGATACGCAGTATTTT. Amino acids: CSVEGGRAGTDTQYF.

The chain employs TRBV10-3 and TRBJ1-1, with 10 nucleotides matching TRBD1. Unmatched junction bases numbered 9, after V lost 5 bases and J lost 6 bases. Germline V gene sequence: CDR1 ENHRY, CDR2 SYGVKD. CDR3 length equals 15 residues. The CDR3 bases are TGTGCCATCAGTCATCCGGGACAGGGGCAAGCTGAAGCTTTCTTT. This gives the protein CAISHPGQGQAEAFF.

Points on this clonotype: A much larger clone lies one base from this, so it may be a read error. The chain recombines TRBV11-3 with TRBJ2-5; D is perhaps TRBD1 (5 bases). Germline CDR1 and CDR2: SGHNT and YENEEA. This CDR3 is built from 13 residues. Trimming shortened V by 4 bases and J by 7 bases, and 13 bases separated the two germline ends. CDR3 region: CASSSLGEGTQYF. CDR3 nucleotide sequence: TGTGCCAGCAGCTCGCTAGGGGAAGGGACCCAGTACTTC. The full variable domain, its missing parts supplied by reference TRBV11-3 and TRBJ2-5, is EAGVVQSPRYKIIEKKQPVAFWCNPISGHNTLYWYLQNLGQGPELLIRYENEEAVDDSQLPKDRFSAERLKGVDSTLKIQPAELGDSAVYLCASSSLGEGTQYFGPGTRLLVL.

This rearrangement joins TRBV9 to TRBJ1-1; D gene unclear. The CDR3 is 13 amino acids. Trimming removed 5 bases at V and 3 bases at J, with 11 bases between. Germline-derived CDR1 and CDR2 are SGDLS and YYNGEE. CDR3 sequence: CASSLRSYTEAFF. DNA of the CDR3: TGTGCCAGCAGTTTAAGGTCCTACACTGAAGCTTTCTTT.

The chain is built from TRBV9 and TRBJ1-1, with D perhaps TRBD1 (5 bases). This CDR3 region has 14 residues. V shed 3 bases and J shed 3 bases, with 12 bases lying between them. Germline CDR1 SGDLS, CDR2 YYNGEE. Written as DNA, the CDR3 is TGTGCCAGCAGCGCCGGTGGGGGTTACACTGAAGCTTTCTTT. Translated, it gives CASSAGGGYTEAFF. The variable domain in full, completed from reference TRBV9 and TRBJ1-1, reads DSGVTQTPKHLITATGQRVTLRCSPRSGDLSVYWYQQSLDQGLQFLIQYYNGEERAKGNILERFSAQQFPDLHSELNLSSLELGDSALYFCASSAGGGYTEAFFGQGTRLTVV.

This clonotype was seen only a few times. The chain links TRBV28 to TRBJ2-4, with 10 bases that match TRBD1. The germline CDR1 and CDR2 sequences are MDHEN and SYDVKM. The J segment lost 4 bases and the V segment lost 6 bases, leaving 6 bases of the junction unmatched. This CDR3 region has 15 residues. The CDR3 is CASSPTGQGKNIQYF. The CDR3 DNA sequence: TGTGCCAGCAGCCCTACGGGACAGGGGAAAAACATTCAGTACTTC.

The chain employs TRBV15 and TRBJ2-7, with 12 bases that match TRBD2. CDR3 length: 16 amino acids. Unmatched junction bases numbered 13, after V lost 6 bases and J lost 7 bases. The germline V gene has CDR1 LNHNV and CDR2 YYDKDF (reference sequence). The CDR3 reads CATSVASGGGRREQYF. DNA of the CDR3: TGTGCCACCAGTGTGGCTAGCGGGGGGGGCCGGAGGGAGCAGTACTTC.

This clonotype was detected ten times or more. The V and J genes are TRBV4-3 and TRBJ2-1; D gene uncertain. Trimming took 3 bases from V and 5 from J, leaving 5 bases between them. CDR3 length equals 12 residues. Germline-derived CDR1 and CDR2 are LGHNA and YSLEER. The CDR3 DNA sequence: TGCGCCAGCAGCCACCCCGACAATGAGCAGTTCTTC. Its protein is CASSHPDNEQFF.

The genes are TRBV24-1 and TRBJ2-7, with D perhaps TRBD1 (6 bases). CDR3 length: 17 residues. CDR1 is KGHDR, CDR2 SFDVKD, per germline. Trimming removed 0 bases at V and 2 bases at J, with 16 bases between. CDR3 coding DNA: TGTGCCACCAGTGATTTGACTGAGACAGGCGACCCCTACGAGCAGTACTTC. Its translation is CATSDLTETGDPYEQYF.

This clonotype was found many times. This sequence joins TRBV9 and TRBJ2-3, with 8 bases fitting TRBD2. The germline V gene encodes CDR1 SGDLS and CDR2 YYNGEE. CDR3 length: 16 amino acids. The junction had 5 bases not matched to a gene; V was cut back by 0 bases and J by 2 bases. The CDR3 here is CASSVGPGGLTDTQYF. The CDR3 bases are TGTGCCAGCAGCGTAGGTCCGGGGGGGCTCACAGATACGCAGTATTTT.

This chain joins TRBV15 and TRBJ2-7, with D possibly being TRBD1 or TRBD2 (5 bases each). CDR1 and CDR2 from the germline V gene are LNHNV and YYDKDF (reference sequence). CDR3 size: 14 residues. Trimming took 0 bases from V and 7 from J, leaving 13 bases between them. As DNA, the CDR3 is TGTGCCACCAGCAGAGATCCAGGGAGAGGAGAGCAGTACTTC. This encodes CATSRDPGRGEQYF.

The chain couples TRBV30 to TRBJ1-1, with D hard to call. The CDR3 loop spans 11 amino acids. V lost 2 bases and J 7 bases, leaving 8 bases between the germline ends. Germline CDR1 reads GTSNPN; CDR2 reads SVGIG (reference sequence). CDR3 in DNA: TGTGCCTGGAGTAGCCAGGATGAAGCTTTCTTT. This gives the protein CAWSSQDEAFF.

This clonotype has a count of ten or more. The chain couples TRBV11-2 to TRBJ2-4, with D possibly TRBD2 on 7 matching bases. Germline V CDR1 and CDR2: SGHAT, FQNNGV. Between the trimmed V and J ends, which lost 0 bases and 0 bases, there was a span of 12 bases. The CDR3 has 17 residues. The chain's CDR3 is CASSLDRGGLAKNIQYF. The CDR3 region has the DNA TGTGCCAGCAGCTTAGATAGGGGGGGGTTAGCCAAAAACATTCAGTACTTC.

The chain is built from TRBV20-1 and TRBJ1-2; D remains ambiguous. Per germline, CDR1 DFQATT and CDR2 SNEGSKA (reference sequence). This CDR3 comprises 15 residues. Trimming shortened V by 6 bases and J by 2 bases, and 19 bases separated the two germline ends. CDR3 bases: TGCAGTGCCCCCCCCTCTGTCTCGGAAAACTATGGCTACACCTTC. Translating it yields CSAPPSVSENYGYTF.

This clonotype has a handful of counts. This rearrangement joins TRBV25-1 to TRBJ2-5, with unresolved D. Trimming left V 5 bases short and J 7 bases short, with 5 bases between. The CDR3 covers 10 residues. Germline V lookup: CDR1 MGHDK, CDR2 SYGVNS. CDR3 region: CASSWGTQYF. CDR3 nucleotides: TGTGCCAGCAGTTGGGGGACCCAGTACTTC.

Comments on this clonotype: Possible read error: a much larger clone is one base away. The V and J genes are TRBV20-1 and TRBJ2-3, with D tentatively TRBD1 or TRBD2 (6 bases each). CDR3 size: 15 residues. Germline-derived CDR1 and CDR2 are DFQATT and SNEGSKA (reference sequence). The CDR3, as DNA: TGCAGTGCTAGAAGGGCTCAGGGGAGGACAGATACGCAGTGTTTT. Translated, it gives CSARRAQGRTDTQCF.

This clonotype was counted ten times or more. The rearrangement joins TRBV6-1 to TRBJ2-1; D ambiguous. Germline lookup yields CDR1 MNHNS and CDR2 SASEGT. Trimming took off 8 bases at V and 8 bases at J, with 19 bases between the two ends. The CDR3 spans 14 residues. CDR3 sequence (DNA): TGTGCCAGCTGCCTTTCTAGGGTTGGGGATGAGCAGTTCTTC. Its translation is CASCLSRVGDEQFF.

A remark on this clonotype: This clone may be a read error of a much larger clone one base away. The genes are TRBV6-5 and TRBJ2-5; 10 bases are shared with TRBD1. In germline, CDR1 is MNHEY, CDR2 SVGAGI. The CDR3 covers 15 residues. The ends lost 0 bases at V and 7 bases at J; junction bases unmatched: 5. CDR3 DNA sequence: TGTGCCAGCAGTTACTCGGGGACAGGGGTAGGGACCCAGTACTTC. It yields the protein CASSYSGTGVGTQYF.